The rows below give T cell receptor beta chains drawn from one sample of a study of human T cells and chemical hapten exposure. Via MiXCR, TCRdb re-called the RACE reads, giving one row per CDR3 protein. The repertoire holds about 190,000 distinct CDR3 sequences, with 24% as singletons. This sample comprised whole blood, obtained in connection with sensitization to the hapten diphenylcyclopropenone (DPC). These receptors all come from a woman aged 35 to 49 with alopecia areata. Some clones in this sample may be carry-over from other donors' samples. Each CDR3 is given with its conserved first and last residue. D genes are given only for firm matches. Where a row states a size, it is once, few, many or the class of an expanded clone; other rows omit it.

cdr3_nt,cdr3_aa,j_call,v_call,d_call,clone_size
TGTGCCAGCAGTTCCCCAGGACAGGCGGACACTGAAGCTTTCTTT,CASSSPGQADTEAFF,TRBJ1-1,TRBV6-6,TRBD1,few
TGTGCCAGCAGTTTCAAGGGGGGCGACTATGGCTACACCTTC,CASSFKGGDYGYTF,TRBJ1-2,TRBV12-3/TRBV12-4,NA,few
TGTGCCAGCAGTTTAGCAGCAGGGACGGATCAGCCCCAGCATTTT,CASSLAAGTDQPQHF,TRBJ1-5,TRBV12-3/TRBV12-4,NA,NA
TGCGCCACCTCCTTAGGGGGGTCGACCTACAATGAGCAGTTCTTC,CATSLGGSTYNEQFF,TRBJ2-1,TRBV5-1,NA,NA
TGCAGGGCGGGACTTGAGGGAGATACGCAGTATTTT,CRAGLEGDTQYF,TRBJ2-3,TRBV20-1,NA,NA
TGTGCCAGCACTCTGACTAAAAAAAACATTCAGTACTTC,CASTLTKKNIQYF,TRBJ2-4,TRBV28,NA,few
TGTGCCAGCAGTGGACTGGGCGGCGATTACAATGAGCAGTTCTTC,CASSGLGGDYNEQFF,TRBJ2-1,TRBV2,NA,few
TGTGCCAGCAGTCCACCGGGCCCCTCCTACGAGCAGTACTTC,CASSPPGPSYEQYF,TRBJ2-7,TRBV28,NA,NA
TGCAGCGTTGAGTTAGCTAGCGAAAACCAAGAGACCCAGTACTTC,CSVELASENQETQYF,TRBJ2-5,TRBV29-1,NA,NA
TGTGCCTGGAGCGCCACGGGACAGTGGAAACTTGAAGCTTTCTTT,CAWSATGQWKLEAFF,TRBJ1-1,TRBV30,TRBD1,NA
TGTGCCAGCAGTTACTTATCGGAGGGGAACACTGAAGCTTTCTTT,CASSYLSEGNTEAFF,TRBJ1-1,TRBV6-6,NA,NA
TGTGCCAGCAGCTCCGCCGGGACAAGGGGAGCCGAGCAGTACTTC,CASSSAGTRGAEQYF,TRBJ2-7,TRBV7-2,NA,NA
TGCAGTGCTAGTTGGTTCACCCCCAACAATGAGCAGTTCTTC,CSASWFTPNNEQFF,TRBJ2-1,TRBV20-1,NA,few
TGTGCCAGCAGCTCCGTGAACACCGGGGAGCTGTTTTTT,CASSSVNTGELFF,TRBJ2-2,TRBV7-8,NA,few
TGCGCCAGCAGCTCAAAAGCCCTTCACACAGATACGCAGTATTTT,CASSSKALHTDTQYF,TRBJ2-3,TRBV4-1,NA,few
TGCGCCAGCAGCTACGGACAGTCTGAAGCTTTCTTT,CASSYGQSEAFF,TRBJ1-1,TRBV5-1,NA,many
TGCGCCAGCAGCCAATCGACACCTGTGGGCGGAAACACCATATATTTT,CASSQSTPVGGNTIYF,TRBJ1-3,TRBV4-3,NA,NA
TGTGCCAGCAGCCACCGAGCAGGGCGCTCTGGAAACACCATATATTTT,CASSHRAGRSGNTIYF,TRBJ1-3,TRBV11-2,NA,NA
TGTGCCAGCAGCCGGGAGGAGCTCTACGGATTCTCTGGAAACACCATATATTTT,CASSREELYGFSGNTIYF,TRBJ1-3,TRBV3-1,NA,few
TGCAGTGCTTTTCCTTGGACAGATTATAATTCACCCCTCCACTTT,CSAFPWTDYNSPLHF,TRBJ1-6,TRBV20-1,NA,NA
TGTGCCAGCAGCCGAGCGGGAGATACGCAGTATTTT,CASSRAGDTQYF,TRBJ2-3,TRBV9,NA,few
TGTGCCAGCAGCTCGGGACTTTTGTCTTCACCCCTCCACTTT,CASSSGLLSSPLHF,TRBJ1-6,TRBV7-3,NA,NA
TGTGCCATCAGTGAGAGCCCCAGCGGATTACAAGAGACCCAGTACTTC,CAISESPSGLQETQYF,TRBJ2-5,TRBV10-3,NA,few
TGTGCCAGCAGCTTGGGGACTATCAGCCCCCAGCATTTT,CASSLGTISPQHF,TRBJ1-5,TRBV7-9,NA,NA
TGTGCCAGCAGCGTGGGCCTCTACGAGCAGTACTTC,CASSVGLYEQYF,TRBJ2-7,TRBV11-1,NA,NA
TGTGCCAGCAGCACCTCGCGGCCGGGACTAGCCCTACCATGGATAGCCTACAATGAGCAGTTCTTC,CASSTSRPGLALPWIAYNEQFF,TRBJ2-1,TRBV7-9,TRBD2,NA
TGTGCCGTCGGACAGAGCTCCTACGAGCAGTACTTC,CAVGQSSYEQYF,TRBJ2-7,TRBV7-9,NA,few
TGTGCCAGCAGCTTGGCTTACAATCAGCCCCAGCATTTT,CASSLAYNQPQHF,TRBJ1-5,TRBV7-2,NA,NA
TGCAGTGCTACGCAACTAGCGGGATTCACAGATACGCAGTATTTT,CSATQLAGFTDTQYF,TRBJ2-3,TRBV20-1,TRBD2,NA
TGTGCCAGCAGTTCAATAAGCGGGATGCGGTACGAGCAGTACTTC,CASSSISGMRYEQYF,TRBJ2-7,TRBV28,TRBD2,many
TGTGCCAGCAGCCACTCCGGTGGCAGGGAGGGGCAGCCCCAGCATTTT,CASSHSGGREGQPQHF,TRBJ1-5,TRBV7-2,NA,NA
TGTGCCAGCAGCCAGGTTCCCTACGAGCAGTACTTC,CASSQVPYEQYF,TRBJ2-7,TRBV7-9,NA,NA
TGTGCCATCGGGGGACTAGCGGGTAGCACAGATACGCAGTATTTT,CAIGGLAGSTDTQYF,TRBJ2-3,TRBV10-3,TRBD2,few
TGTGCCAGCAGAGAACTAGGGACGGTCTCTGGAAACACCATATATTTT,CASRELGTVSGNTIYF,TRBJ1-3,TRBV27,NA,few
TGTGCCAGCAGCACCGGGACAGCTAACTATGGCTACACCTTC,CASSTGTANYGYTF,TRBJ1-2,TRBV5-4,TRBD1,NA
TGCAGTGCTAGAGACCTGGATTCAGGGCAGTACTTC,CSARDLDSGQYF,TRBJ2-7,TRBV20-1,NA,few
TGTGCCAGCAGTGAAGAAGCGGGAGGGATGAATACGCAGTATTTT,CASSEEAGGMNTQYF,TRBJ2-3,TRBV6-4,TRBD2,NA
TGCAGTGCTAGGTCTAGCGGGAGGGCCATGAGAGGGAATGAGCAGTTCTTC,CSARSSGRAMRGNEQFF,TRBJ2-1,TRBV20-1,TRBD2,few
TGCAGTGCGAGGGCCCCGGGAGGTAGGAATGAGCAGTTCTTC,CSARAPGGRNEQFF,TRBJ2-1,TRBV20-1,TRBD2,few
TGTGCCAGCAGTTTTTGGTTGGGGCAGGGGCACACTGAAGCTTTCTTT,CASSFWLGQGHTEAFF,TRBJ1-1,TRBV28,NA,NA
TGTGCCATCAAGGCAGGGGGGTACGAGCAGTACTTC,CAIKAGGYEQYF,TRBJ2-7,TRBV10-3,NA,many
TGCGCCAGCAGCCCTGGGGAGGTGACAGATACGCAGTATTTT,CASSPGEVTDTQYF,TRBJ2-3,TRBV5-1,NA,few
TGCGCCAGCAAGTGGGGATACACAGATACGCAGTATTTT,CASKWGYTDTQYF,TRBJ2-3,TRBV5-1,NA,NA
TGCGCCAGCAGCTTGACAGGGTATGACTATGGCTACACCTTC,CASSLTGYDYGYTF,TRBJ1-2,TRBV5-1,NA,NA
TGTGCCAGCAGCCCCAGGAGGGGGGGCACAGATACGCAGTATTTT,CASSPRRGGTDTQYF,TRBJ2-3,TRBV7-2,NA,NA
TGCGCCAGCACCCAACCGGGACAGGGTAAAACGGGGGGCTACACCTTC,CASTQPGQGKTGGYTF,TRBJ1-2,TRBV4-1,TRBD1,NA
TGTGCCAGCAGCGTAGCTTTGCTAGCGGGAGATAATGAGCAGTTCTTC,CASSVALLAGDNEQFF,TRBJ2-1,TRBV9,TRBD2,NA
TGTGCCAGCAGCGTAGGAGGTGGAGCGGGCACTGAAGCTTTCTTT,CASSVGGGAGTEAFF,TRBJ1-1,TRBV9,NA,few
TGCAGTGCTCGCCCGGGACAGTCCCCATACGAGCAGTACTTC,CSARPGQSPYEQYF,TRBJ2-7,TRBV20-1,TRBD1,NA
TGTGCCAGCTCACCACGGGAATTGAATGAGCAGTTCTTC,CASSPRELNEQFF,TRBJ2-1,TRBV18,NA,NA
TGTGCCAGCAGTTCAGGGGGCGGGTTAACCTCGTTGTTTTTT,CASSSGGGLTSLFF,TRBJ1-4,TRBV6-1,TRBD1,once
TGCGCCAGCAGCTCGGGGACCAAGATACCAGATACGCAGTATTTT,CASSSGTKIPDTQYF,TRBJ2-3,TRBV5-1,NA,few
TGTGCCAGCGTAACTAGCGGGACCCATGCCTACAATGAGCAGTTCTTC,CASVTSGTHAYNEQFF,TRBJ2-1,TRBV28,TRBD2,few
TGTGCCAGCAGCTTGGCGGACAGGGGGTCGAACTATGGCTACACCTTC,CASSLADRGSNYGYTF,TRBJ1-2,TRBV5-6,TRBD1,NA
TGCAGCGCTCAAGCGGGAGGGTACACCGGGGAGCTGTTTTTT,CSAQAGGYTGELFF,TRBJ2-2,TRBV29-1,TRBD2,many
TGTGCCAGCAGTTCCTCGACACCTAGCACTGAAGCTTTCTTT,CASSSSTPSTEAFF,TRBJ1-1,TRBV6-2/TRBV6-3,NA,many
TGCAGCGTTGACCCGATACCGAATGAGCAGTTCTTC,CSVDPIPNEQFF,TRBJ2-1,TRBV29-1,NA,few
TGTGCCAGTGGGACTAGCCCACGAGATGAGCAGTTCTTC,CASGTSPRDEQFF,TRBJ2-1,TRBV27,TRBD2,NA
TGTGCCAGCAGGTCTAGCGCGGCCTACGAGCAGTACTTC,CASRSSAAYEQYF,TRBJ2-7,TRBV6-2/TRBV6-3,NA,NA
TGTGCCAGCAGCCACGACGGAGGGGAGACCCAGTACTTC,CASSHDGGETQYF,TRBJ2-5,TRBV5-4,NA,NA